This T cell receptor (beta chain) originates from a study of chemoradiotherapy in HPV16-positive cancers. Study-wide context: Candidate HPV-specific T-cell clones and common TCR motifs came from functional assays in a couple of HPV16-positive patients.

The assay was immunoSEQ multiplex PCR, and TCRdb's table has in-frame clones only and misses some. This sample has over 10,000 clones, with roughly 90% found just once. The CDR3 extends over 18 amino acids. After removal of 6 bases from V and 0 bases from J, the junction contained 9 bases not matched to a gene. The germline gives CDR1 MNHEY, CDR2 SMNVEV (reference sequence). In regard to this clone: Its cognate antigen is unknown.

General study findings and limits: During treatment, candidate HPV-specific clones and E7-related motifs expanded in tumor.

The receptor's source is a human donor with HPV-associated anogenital cancer. The V call is TRBV27, the J call TRBJ1-5, with TRBD1 matching over 12 bases. Sequencing was performed on blood, taken from a patient who underwent chemoradiotherapy. The DNA for the CDR3 is TGTGCCAGCAGCCCCGGGACAGGGGGCGGTTATAGCAATCAGCCCCAGCATTTT. Protein: CASSPGTGGGYSNQPQHF.